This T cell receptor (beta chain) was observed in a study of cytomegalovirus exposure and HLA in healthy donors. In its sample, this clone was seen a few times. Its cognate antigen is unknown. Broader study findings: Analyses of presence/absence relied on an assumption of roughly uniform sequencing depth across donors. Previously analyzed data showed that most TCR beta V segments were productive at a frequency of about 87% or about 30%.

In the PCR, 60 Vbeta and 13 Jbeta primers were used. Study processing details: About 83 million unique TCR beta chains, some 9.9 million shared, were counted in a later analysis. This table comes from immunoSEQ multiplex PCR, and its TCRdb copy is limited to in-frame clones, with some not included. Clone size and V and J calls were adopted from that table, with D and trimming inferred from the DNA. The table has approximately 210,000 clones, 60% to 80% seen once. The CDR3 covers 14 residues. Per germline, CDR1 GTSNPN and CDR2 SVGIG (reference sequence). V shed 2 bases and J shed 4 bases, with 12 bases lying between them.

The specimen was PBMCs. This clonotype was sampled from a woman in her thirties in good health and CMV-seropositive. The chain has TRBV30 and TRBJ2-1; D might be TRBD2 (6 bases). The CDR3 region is CAWSPWGEYNEQFF. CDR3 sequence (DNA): TGTGCCTGGAGTCCGTGGGGGGAATACAATGAGCAGTTCTTC.